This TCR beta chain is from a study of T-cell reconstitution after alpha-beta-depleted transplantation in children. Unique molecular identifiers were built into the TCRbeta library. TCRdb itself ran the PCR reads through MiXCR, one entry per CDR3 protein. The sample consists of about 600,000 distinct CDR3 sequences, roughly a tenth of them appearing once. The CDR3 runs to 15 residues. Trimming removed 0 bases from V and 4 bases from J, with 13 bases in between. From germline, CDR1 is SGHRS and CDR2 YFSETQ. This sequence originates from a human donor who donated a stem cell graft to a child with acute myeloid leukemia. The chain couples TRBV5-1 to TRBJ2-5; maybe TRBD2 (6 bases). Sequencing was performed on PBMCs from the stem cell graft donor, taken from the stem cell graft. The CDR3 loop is CASSLASLAPETQYF. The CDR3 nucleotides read TGCGCCAGCAGCTTGGCGTCACTAGCCCCAGAGACCCAGTACTTC.